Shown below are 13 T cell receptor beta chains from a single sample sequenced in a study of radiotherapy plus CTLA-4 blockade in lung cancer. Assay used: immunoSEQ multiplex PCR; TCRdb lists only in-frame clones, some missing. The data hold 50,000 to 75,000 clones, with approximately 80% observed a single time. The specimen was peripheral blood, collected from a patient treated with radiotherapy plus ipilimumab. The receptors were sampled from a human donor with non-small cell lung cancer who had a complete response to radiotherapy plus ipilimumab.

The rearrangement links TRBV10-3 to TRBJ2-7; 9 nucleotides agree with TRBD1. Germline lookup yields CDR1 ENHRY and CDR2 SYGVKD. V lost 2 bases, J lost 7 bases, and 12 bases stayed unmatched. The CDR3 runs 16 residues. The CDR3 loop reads CAISEATGGSMLEQYV. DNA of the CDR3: TGTGCCATCAGTGAGGCGACAGGGGGTTCAATGTTGGAGCAGTACGTC.

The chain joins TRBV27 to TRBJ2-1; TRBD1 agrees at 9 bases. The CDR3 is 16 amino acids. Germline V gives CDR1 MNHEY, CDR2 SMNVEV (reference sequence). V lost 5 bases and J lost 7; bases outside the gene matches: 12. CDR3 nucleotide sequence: TGTGCCAGCAGTGCCCTGGACAGGGGTAATAGAAATGAGCAGTTCTTC. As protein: CASSALDRGNRNEQFF.

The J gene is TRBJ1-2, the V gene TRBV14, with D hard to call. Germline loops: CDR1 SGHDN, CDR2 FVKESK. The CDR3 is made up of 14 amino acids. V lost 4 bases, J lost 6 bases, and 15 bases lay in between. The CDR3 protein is CASSRVQAGDGYTF. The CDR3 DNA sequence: TGTGCCAGCAGCCGGGTGCAGGCTGGGGATGGCTACACCTTC.

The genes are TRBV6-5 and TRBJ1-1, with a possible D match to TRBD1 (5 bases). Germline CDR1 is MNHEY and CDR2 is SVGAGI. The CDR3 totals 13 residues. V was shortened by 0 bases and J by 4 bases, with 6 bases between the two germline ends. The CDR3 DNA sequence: TGTGCCAGCAGTTACTCGGGGCGCACTGAAGCTTTCTTT. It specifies CASSYSGRTEAFF.

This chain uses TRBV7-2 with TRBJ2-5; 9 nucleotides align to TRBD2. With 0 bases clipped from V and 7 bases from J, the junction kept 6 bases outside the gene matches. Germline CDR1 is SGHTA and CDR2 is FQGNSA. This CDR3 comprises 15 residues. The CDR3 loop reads CASSLALAGGGTQYF. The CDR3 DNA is TGTGCCAGCAGCTTAGCGCTGGCGGGAGGGGGGACCCAGTACTTC.

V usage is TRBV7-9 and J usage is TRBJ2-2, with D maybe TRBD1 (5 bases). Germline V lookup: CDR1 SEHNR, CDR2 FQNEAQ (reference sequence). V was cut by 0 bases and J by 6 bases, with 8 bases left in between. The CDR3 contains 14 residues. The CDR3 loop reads CASSLAQVPGELFF. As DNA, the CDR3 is TGTGCCAGCAGCTTAGCACAGGTCCCCGGGGAGCTGTTTTTT.

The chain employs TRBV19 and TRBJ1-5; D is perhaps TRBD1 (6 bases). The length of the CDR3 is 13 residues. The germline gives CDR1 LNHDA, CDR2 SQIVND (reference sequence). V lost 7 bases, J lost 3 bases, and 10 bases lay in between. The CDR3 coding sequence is TGTGCCAGTATAGGACAGTTCAATCAGCCCCAGCATTTT. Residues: CASIGQFNQPQHF.

The CDR3: CASRDRAAKNTIYF. The CDR3 DNA is TGTGCCAGCCGGGACAGGGCTGCGAAAAACACCATATATTTT. The chain uses TRBV27 and TRBJ1-3, with 9 bases matching TRBD1. CDR1 is MNHEY, CDR2 SMNVEV, per germline (reference sequence). Germline trimming cut 8 bases from V and 6 bases from J; bases unmatched to any gene: 8. This CDR3 has 14 amino acids.

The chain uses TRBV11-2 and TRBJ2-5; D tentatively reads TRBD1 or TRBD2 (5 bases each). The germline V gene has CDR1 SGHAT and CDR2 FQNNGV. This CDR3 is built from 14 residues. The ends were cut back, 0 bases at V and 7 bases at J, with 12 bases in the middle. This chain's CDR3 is CASSLEGTSGTQYF. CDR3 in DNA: TGTGCCAGCAGCTTAGAAGGGACGTCAGGGACCCAGTACTTC.

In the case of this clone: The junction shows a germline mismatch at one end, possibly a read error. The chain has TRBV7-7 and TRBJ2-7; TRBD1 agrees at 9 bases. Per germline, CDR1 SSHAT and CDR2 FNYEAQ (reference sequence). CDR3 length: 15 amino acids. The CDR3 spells CASSIGTGHNYEQYF. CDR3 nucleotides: TGTGCTAGCAGCATAGGGACAGGGCATAACTACGAGCAGTACTTC.

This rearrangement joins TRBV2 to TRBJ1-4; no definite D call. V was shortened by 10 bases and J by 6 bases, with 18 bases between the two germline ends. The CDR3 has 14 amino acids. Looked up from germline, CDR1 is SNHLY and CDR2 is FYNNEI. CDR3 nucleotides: TGTGCCATCTCATTACAGCGATCGTATGAAAAACTGTTTTTT. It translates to CAISLQRSYEKLFF.

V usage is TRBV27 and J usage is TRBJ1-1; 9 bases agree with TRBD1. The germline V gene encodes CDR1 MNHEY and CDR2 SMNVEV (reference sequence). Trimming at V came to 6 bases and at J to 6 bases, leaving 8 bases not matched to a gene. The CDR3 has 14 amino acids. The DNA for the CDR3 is TGTGCCAGCAGCGGACAGGGGAAAGGTCCTGAAGCTTTCTTT. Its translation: CASSGQGKGPEAFF.

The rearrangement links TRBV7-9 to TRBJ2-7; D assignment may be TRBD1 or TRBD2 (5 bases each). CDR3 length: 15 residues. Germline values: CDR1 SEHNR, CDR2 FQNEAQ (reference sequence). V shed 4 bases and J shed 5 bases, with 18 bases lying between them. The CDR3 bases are TGTGCCAGCAGCTCCGGGGCAGGGAGTGGCGACGAGCAGTACTTC. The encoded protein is CASSSGAGSGDEQYF.